Listed below are T cell receptor beta chains from one sample, sequenced in a study of T-cell memory formation after mild COVID-19. Each CDR3 protein gets one entry after TCRdb re-called the 5' RACE reads with MiXCR. The sample contains some 200,000 distinct CDR3 sequences, just over 9.5% of which appear only once. Sequencing was done on a sample of PBMCs or a T cell subset sorted from them (not recorded which). All receptors come from a man between 18 and 29 years old who had mild COVID-19 (a few samples of this study predate the infection). Cell type and time point are not known. Both conserved end residues are part of each CDR3. Rows may omit the clone size; those that give it use once, few, many or a size class.

clone_size: NA
v_call: TRBV28
j_call: TRBJ1-1
cdr3_aa: CASSSGQASTEAFF

clone_size: few
v_call: TRBV4-3
j_call: TRBJ1-1
cdr3_aa: CASSQEWQGGLAFF

clone_size: NA
v_call: TRBV7-2
j_call: TRBJ1-5
cdr3_aa: CASSIRGNQPQHF

clone_size: few
v_call: TRBV28
j_call: TRBJ1-4
cdr3_aa: CASSNGATNEKLFF

clone_size: NA
v_call: TRBV20-1
j_call: TRBJ2-2
cdr3_aa: CSALASGGNTGELFF

clone_size: few
v_call: TRBV12-3/TRBV12-4
j_call: TRBJ2-5
cdr3_aa: CASSVDRGHFRF

clone_size: few
v_call: TRBV24-1
j_call: TRBJ2-5
cdr3_aa: CATSGWDSQETQYF

clone_size: NA
v_call: TRBV5-1
j_call: TRBJ2-5
cdr3_aa: CASSLVGRGETQYF

clone_size: few
v_call: TRBV4-2
j_call: TRBJ2-5
cdr3_aa: CASSQDRAGVKETQYF

clone_size: few
v_call: TRBV10-1
j_call: TRBJ1-4
cdr3_aa: CASSSGAGGEKLFF

clone_size: few
v_call: TRBV12-3/TRBV12-4
j_call: TRBJ2-5
cdr3_aa: CASTDSRRETQYF

clone_size: NA
v_call: TRBV7-9
j_call: TRBJ2-7
cdr3_aa: CASSRRGQGKSYEQYF

clone_size: NA
v_call: TRBV9
j_call: TRBJ2-7
cdr3_aa: CASSLSSGGPPYEQYF

clone_size: NA
v_call: TRBV25-1
j_call: TRBJ2-1
cdr3_aa: CASSPRVAGNSTYNEQFF

clone_size: few
v_call: TRBV2
j_call: TRBJ2-6
cdr3_aa: CASDEGATAYGANVLTF

clone_size: NA
v_call: TRBV12-3/TRBV12-4
j_call: TRBJ1-5
cdr3_aa: CASSSHPQGISNQPQHF

clone_size: many
v_call: TRBV5-1
j_call: TRBJ2-5
cdr3_aa: CASSLAGGEETQYF

clone_size: few
v_call: TRBV4-1
j_call: TRBJ2-5
cdr3_aa: CASSQHGTSQETQYF

clone_size: NA
v_call: TRBV29-1
j_call: TRBJ2-7
cdr3_aa: CSVLGQGMSYEQYF

clone_size: few
v_call: TRBV4-3
j_call: TRBJ2-1
cdr3_aa: CASSPQTAYNEQFF

clone_size: NA
v_call: TRBV5-5
j_call: TRBJ1-4
cdr3_aa: CASSSYSEEKLFF

clone_size: NA
v_call: TRBV23-1
j_call: TRBJ1-5
cdr3_aa: CASSPNGNRGWSNQPQHF

clone_size: few
v_call: TRBV6-1
j_call: TRBJ1-3
cdr3_aa: CASSRISDAALGGNTIYF

clone_size: few
v_call: TRBV10-1
j_call: TRBJ2-5
cdr3_aa: CASSMGGSETQYF

clone_size: many
v_call: TRBV5-1
j_call: TRBJ2-2
cdr3_aa: CASSGVRGTGELFF

clone_size: few
v_call: TRBV6-5
j_call: TRBJ1-1
cdr3_aa: CASSYARRAKVFF

clone_size: NA
v_call: TRBV7-8
j_call: TRBJ2-7
cdr3_aa: CDSSLRGGAGGSYEQYF